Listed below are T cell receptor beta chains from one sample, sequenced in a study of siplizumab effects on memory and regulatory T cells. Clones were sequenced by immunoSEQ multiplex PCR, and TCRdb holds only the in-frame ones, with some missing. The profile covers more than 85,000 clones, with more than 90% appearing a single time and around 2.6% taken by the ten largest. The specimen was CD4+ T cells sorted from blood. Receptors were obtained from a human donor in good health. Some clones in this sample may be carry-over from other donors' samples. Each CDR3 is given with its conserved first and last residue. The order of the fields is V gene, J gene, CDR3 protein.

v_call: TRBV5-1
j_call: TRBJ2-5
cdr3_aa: CASSPTYKETQYF

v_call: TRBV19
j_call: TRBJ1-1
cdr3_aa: CASSTTANTEAFF

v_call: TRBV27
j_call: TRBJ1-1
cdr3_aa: CASSPQTRTEAFF

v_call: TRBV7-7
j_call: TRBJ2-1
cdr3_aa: CASSLLAGGPDEQFF

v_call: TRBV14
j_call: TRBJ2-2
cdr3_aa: CASSHRDMNTGELFF

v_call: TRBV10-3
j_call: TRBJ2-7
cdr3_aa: CAVTGTSLGEQYF

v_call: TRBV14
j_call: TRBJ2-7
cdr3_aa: CASSQDRVRPGQYF

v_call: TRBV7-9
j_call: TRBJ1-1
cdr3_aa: CASSVGTARHTEAFF

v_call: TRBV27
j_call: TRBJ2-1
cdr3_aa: CASSYERGGSYNEQFF

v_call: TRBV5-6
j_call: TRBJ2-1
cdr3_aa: CASSSLTSGGPNEQFF

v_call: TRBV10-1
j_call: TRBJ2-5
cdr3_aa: CASSEGLAGGYETQYF

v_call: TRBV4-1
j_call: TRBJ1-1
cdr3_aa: CASSQGILRAKLMNTEAFF

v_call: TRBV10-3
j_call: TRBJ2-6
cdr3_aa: CAIGAETGGSGANVLTF

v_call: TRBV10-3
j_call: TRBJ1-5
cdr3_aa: CAISRDASNQPQHF

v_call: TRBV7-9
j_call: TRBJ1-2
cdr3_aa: CASSPDFGQVNYGYTF

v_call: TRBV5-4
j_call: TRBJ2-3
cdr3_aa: CASSLDGGGIGYADTQYF

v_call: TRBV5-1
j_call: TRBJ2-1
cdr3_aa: CASAIERGETEQFF

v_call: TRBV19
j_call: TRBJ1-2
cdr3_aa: CASSYRSYGYTF

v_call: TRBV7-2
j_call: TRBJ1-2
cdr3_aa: CASSLGQGNYGYTF

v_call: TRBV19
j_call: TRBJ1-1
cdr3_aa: CASSTARQGSAEAFF

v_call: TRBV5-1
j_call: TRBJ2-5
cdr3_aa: CASTLGLAGVGETQYF

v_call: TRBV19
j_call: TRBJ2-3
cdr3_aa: CASTKLAGLDTDTQYF

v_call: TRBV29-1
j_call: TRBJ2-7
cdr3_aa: CSVEGQGAAEQYF

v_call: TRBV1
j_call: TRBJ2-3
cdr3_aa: CTSSQERYGTSGRGDADTQYF

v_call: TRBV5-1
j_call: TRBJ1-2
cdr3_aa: CASSLGTTYYGYTF

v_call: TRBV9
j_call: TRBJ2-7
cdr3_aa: CASSVGAGAYEQYF